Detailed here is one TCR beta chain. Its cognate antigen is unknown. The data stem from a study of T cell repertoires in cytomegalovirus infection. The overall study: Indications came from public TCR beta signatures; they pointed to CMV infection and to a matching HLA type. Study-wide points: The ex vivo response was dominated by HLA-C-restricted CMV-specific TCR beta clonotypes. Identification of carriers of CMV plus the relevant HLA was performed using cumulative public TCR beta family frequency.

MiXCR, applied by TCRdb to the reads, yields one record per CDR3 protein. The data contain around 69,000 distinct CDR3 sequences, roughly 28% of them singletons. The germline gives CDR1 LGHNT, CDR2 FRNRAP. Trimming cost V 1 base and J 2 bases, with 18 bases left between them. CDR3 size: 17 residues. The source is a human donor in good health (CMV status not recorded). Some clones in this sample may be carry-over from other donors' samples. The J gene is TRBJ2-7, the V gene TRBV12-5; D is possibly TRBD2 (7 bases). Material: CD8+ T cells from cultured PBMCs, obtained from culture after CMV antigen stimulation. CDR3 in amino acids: CASGLGGGLAFPYEQYF. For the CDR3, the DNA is TGTGCTAGTGGTTTGGGGGGGGGGCTAGCGTTCCCCTACGAGCAGTACTTC.